This TCR beta chain originates from a study of post-analysis software for immune sequencing data. Unique molecular identifiers tagged the TCR beta cDNA libraries. TCRdb reprocessed the PCR reads with MiXCR, giving one entry per CDR3 protein. Among 400,000 to 500,000 distinct CDR3 sequences, approximately 38% were seen once, and the ten largest hold 7.6%. The clonotype comes from a girl aged 2 to 10 with multiple sclerosis. Sequenced input: blood.

The CDR3 DNA reads as TGTGCCAGCCTTTCCTCGGGACAGAACTATGGCTACACCTTC. Translation gives CASLSSGQNYGYTF. The V gene is TRBV28, the J gene TRBJ1-2, with TRBD1 identical over 7 bases. Germline V gene lookup returns CDR1 MDHEN and CDR2 SYDVKM. The CDR3 is 14 amino acids. The trim removed 8 bases at V and 2 bases at J, leaving 8 bases unmatched.